These 30 T cell receptor beta chains came from one sample sequenced in a study of T cell repertoires in cytomegalovirus infection. TCRdb re-called the reads through MiXCR, storing one row per CDR3 protein. Of approximately 770,000 distinct CDR3 sequences detected, almost 30% appear once; the ten largest clones hold 13%. These receptors' antigens are unknown. Sequencing used cultured CD8+ T cells from PBMCs, obtained from culture after CMV antigen stimulation. Receptors originate from a human donor in good health (CMV status not recorded). Some clones in this sample may be carry-over from other donors' samples.

The chain carries TRBV14 and TRBJ1-1; the match to TRBD1 covers 9 bases. The CDR3 loop spans 17 amino acids. Germline V gives CDR1 SGHDN, CDR2 FVKESK. Losses at the gene ends were 4 bases for V and 0 bases for J; bases not matched to a gene: 9. The CDR3 protein is CASSLLPGQGMNTEAFF. CDR3 sequence (DNA): TGTGCCAGCAGCCTTCTTCCGGGACAGGGAATGAACACTGAAGCTTTCTTT.

This clonotype was recorded a few times. This sequence joins TRBV6-5 and TRBJ2-5; TRBD2 matches at 8 bases. Losses at the gene ends were 4 bases for V and 1 base for J; bases not matched to a gene: 11. This CDR3 contains 17 residues. CDR1 is MNHEY and CDR2 is SVGAGI in the germline V gene. The CDR3 nucleotides read TGTGCCAGCAGTTCTCCAGTCAGGCGGGGGGTCCAAGAGACCCAGTACTTC. Residues: CASSSPVRRGVQETQYF.

The chain recombines TRBV9 with TRBJ1-5; D is unclear. Trimming stripped 0 bases from V and 7 bases from J, with 14 bases between. The CDR3 sequence is 15 residues long. Germline V gene sequence: CDR1 SGDLS, CDR2 YYNGEE. The DNA for the CDR3 is TGTGCCAGCAGCGTAGGGGTCATAGGGTTACAGCCCCAGCATTTT. Protein: CASSVGVIGLQPQHF.

In its sample, this clonotype was seen a few times. The chain combines TRBV6-1 with TRBJ2-2; unclear D gene. V was shortened by 8 bases and J by 4 bases, with 8 bases between the two germline ends. Germline values: CDR1 MNHNS, CDR2 SASEGT. The CDR3 runs to 12 residues. CDR3 bases: TGTGCCAGCGCAACAGTCACCGGGGAGCTGTTTTTT. Protein product: CASATVTGELFF.

This clonotype has a handful of counts. This rearrangement joins TRBV19 to TRBJ1-2; no definite D call. V was cut by 7 bases and J by 4 bases, with 7 bases left in between. Germline lookup yields CDR1 LNHDA and CDR2 SQIVND (reference sequence). The CDR3 has 11 residues. The CDR3 DNA reads as TGTGCCAGTAACCCAGGCTATGGCTACACCTTC. Translation: CASNPGYGYTF.

The V gene is TRBV7-6, the J gene TRBJ1-5; possibly TRBD1 for D (6 bases). The CDR3 is made up of 15 amino acids. CDR1 SGHVS and CDR2 FNYEAQ come from the germline V gene. Trimming stripped 5 bases from V and 0 bases from J, with 11 bases between. CDR3 protein: CASSETGDSNQPQHF. The DNA for the CDR3 is TGTGCCAGCAGCGAGACAGGAGATAGCAATCAGCCCCAGCATTTT.

The rearrangement uses TRBV7-9 and TRBJ2-1, with D hard to call. Germline assignment: CDR1 SEHNR and CDR2 FQNEAQ (reference sequence). The CDR3 sequence is 16 residues long. V was clipped by 1 base and J by 0 bases, with 10 bases between them. The CDR3 sequence: CASSLGVRSSYNEQFF. DNA of the CDR3: TGTGCCAGCAGCTTAGGGGTTCGAAGCTCCTACAATGAGCAGTTCTTC.

This clonotype was found a few times. The J gene is TRBJ1-5, the V gene TRBV7-6, with TRBD1 identical over 9 bases. Germline trimming cut 6 bases from V and 2 bases from J; bases unmatched to any gene: 8. The germline V gene has CDR1 SGHVS and CDR2 FNYEAQ. This CDR3 is built from 16 residues. CDR3 region: CASSSGQGRGNQPQHF. For the CDR3, the DNA is TGTGCCAGCAGTTCCGGACAGGGGCGAGGCAATCAGCCCCAGCATTTT.

This clonotype has a handful of counts. The J gene is TRBJ1-2, the V gene TRBV6-2 or TRBV6-3; D is uncertain. Trimming stripped 5 bases from V and 3 bases from J, with 10 bases between. The CDR3 covers 13 residues. The germline CDR1 and CDR2 sequences are MNHEY and SVGEGT. The CDR3 sequence is CASSETDYYGYTF. DNA of the CDR3: TGTGCCAGCAGTGAGACGGACTACTATGGCTACACCTTC.

V usage is TRBV5-5 and J usage is TRBJ1-6; 7 bases match TRBD1. In germline, CDR1 is SGHKS, CDR2 YYEKEE (reference sequence). The CDR3 has 16 residues. J was trimmed by 5 bases and V by 4 bases; bases with no gene match: 9. The CDR3 DNA reads as TGTGCCAGCAGCGAACTTCCCGGGACAGATAATTCACCCCTCCACTTT. The encoded protein is CASSELPGTDNSPLHF.

The chain is built from TRBV19 and TRBJ1-2; D unresolved. In germline, CDR1 is LNHDA, CDR2 SQIVND (reference sequence). The CDR3 is made up of 14 amino acids. Between the trimmed V and J ends, which lost 3 bases and 3 bases, there was a span of 11 bases. CDR3 DNA sequence: TGTGCCAGTAGTATTTGGCCTGGGGACTATGGCTACACCTTC. It translates to CASSIWPGDYGYTF.

The chain has TRBV24-1 and TRBJ2-3; perhaps D is TRBD1 or TRBD2 (5 bases each). Trimming removed 4 bases from V and 5 bases from J, with 12 bases in between. This CDR3 contains 14 residues. Germline assignment: CDR1 KGHDR and CDR2 SFDVKD. The CDR3 reads CATSDPDSGDTQYF. The CDR3 DNA follows: TGTGCCACCAGTGACCCTGACAGCGGAGATACGCAGTATTTT.

The chain carries TRBV12-3 or TRBV12-4 and TRBJ2-1; 7 nucleotides match TRBD2. CDR3 length equals 16 residues. Germline trimming cut 5 bases from V and 8 bases from J; bases unmatched to any gene: 15. In DNA form, the CDR3 reads TGTGCCAGCAGTGCCCTGGGAAGCGGGGCGAGGGATGAGCAGTTCTTC. Protein sequence: CASSALGSGARDEQFF.

J is TRBJ1-5 and V is TRBV28; 7 nucleotides align to TRBD1. V lost 2 bases, J lost 5 bases, and 3 bases stayed unmatched. The CDR3 totals 14 residues. Germline-derived CDR1 and CDR2 are MDHEN and SYDVKM. Here the CDR3 reads CASSLGQEDQPQHF. The CDR3 coding sequence is TGTGCCAGCAGTTTAGGACAGGAGGATCAGCCCCAGCATTTT.

This clonotype has at least ten counts. This chain uses TRBV7-2 with TRBJ2-2; D is ambiguous. The V and J ends lost 8 bases and 7 bases respectively, with 8 bases between them. The CDR3 spans 11 residues. CDR1 SGHTA and CDR2 FQGNSA come from the germline V gene. The CDR3 DNA is TGTGCCAGCTCTTCAGGCGGGGAGCTGTTTTTT. It codes for CASSSGGELFF.

At least ten counts were recorded for this clonotype. The rearrangement joins TRBV20-1 to TRBJ2-5, with TRBD2 matching 8 bases. Germline values: CDR1 DFQATT, CDR2 SNEGSKA (reference sequence). This CDR3 region has 15 residues. The V gene end was trimmed by 0 bases and the J gene end by 5 bases; junction bases not matched to a gene: 8. In DNA form, the CDR3 reads TGCAGTGCTAGAGATCGGGGGGGGGCCCCGGAGACCCAGTACTTC. It encodes CSARDRGGAPETQYF.

The chain couples TRBV10-3 to TRBJ2-3; either TRBD1 or TRBD2 may fit D (6 bases each). The CDR3 has 15 amino acids. V was clipped by 0 bases and J by 5 bases, with 12 bases between them. CDR1 ENHRY and CDR2 SYGVKD come from the germline V gene. CDR3 in DNA: TGTGCCATCAGTGAGTCCCGGGGGCGGAAAGATACGCAGTATTTT. This gives the protein CAISESRGRKDTQYF.

This clonotype was detected only a few times. The chain uses TRBV20-1 and TRBJ1-5; D is ambiguous. This CDR3 contains 16 residues. Germline assignment: CDR1 DFQATT and CDR2 SNEGSKA (reference sequence). Trimming took off 5 bases at V and 4 bases at J, with 21 bases between the two ends. In nucleotides, the CDR3 is TGCAGTGCTGCACCCTCCCGAGGACGGCTAAATCAGCCCCAGCATTTT. Its translation is CSAAPSRGRLNQPQHF.

This clonotype was observed once. The chain is built from TRBV19 and TRBJ1-1; D gene unclear. The CDR3 totals 14 residues. V lost 5 bases, J lost 1 base, and 11 bases lay in between. CDR1 and CDR2 (germline): LNHDA, SQIVND (reference sequence). This CDR3 reads CASSFQDGNTEAFF. DNA of the CDR3: TGTGCCAGTAGTTTTCAGGATGGGAACACTGAAGCTTTCTTT.

V is TRBV24-1 and J is TRBJ2-3, with TRBD2 matching 9 bases. Germline V CDR1 and CDR2: KGHDR, SFDVKD. The CDR3 is made up of 16 amino acids. The V segment lost 5 bases and the J segment 0 bases; nucleotides outside the gene matches: 5. The CDR3 coding sequence is TGTGCCACCAGTGTTGGTAGCGGGGGTAGCACAGATACGCAGTATTTT. Its translation: CATSVGSGGSTDTQYF.

This clonotype was observed once. The chain couples TRBV27 to TRBJ1-2; D is unresolved. CDR1 MNHEY and CDR2 SMNVEV come from the germline V gene (reference sequence). The CDR3 has 14 amino acids. V shed 4 bases and J shed 5 bases, with 14 bases lying between them. DNA for the CDR3: TGTGCCAGCAGTTCCCGCTGGAAGGAGTATGGCTACACCTTC. Its protein product is CASSSRWKEYGYTF.

The J gene is TRBJ2-1, the V gene TRBV11-2; a possible D gene is TRBD1 (5 bases). The length of the CDR3 is 15 residues. V was pared by 3 bases and J by 8 bases, with 17 bases between. Per germline, CDR1 SGHAT and CDR2 FQNNGV. CDR3 sequence: CASSFPPAGSDEQFF. CDR3 in DNA: TGTGCCAGCAGCTTCCCCCCCGCAGGGTCGGATGAGCAGTTCTTC.

V usage is TRBV11-3 and J usage is TRBJ2-2; 8 bases fit TRBD2. The trim removed 2 bases at V and 4 bases at J, leaving 6 bases unmatched. Germline lookup yields CDR1 SGHNT and CDR2 YENEEA. The CDR3 is made up of 16 amino acids. The CDR3 is CASSLNGGAGTGELFF. The CDR3 coding sequence is TGTGCCAGCAGCTTAAACGGGGGGGCGGGCACCGGGGAGCTGTTTTTT.

There are a few counts of this clonotype. The chain couples TRBV12-3 or TRBV12-4 to TRBJ1-2; possibly TRBD1 for D (5 bases). V lost 6 bases and J lost 4, with 21 bases in between. The CDR3 covers 16 residues. As DNA, the CDR3 is TGTGCCAGCAGCCCCCCGGGGGAGGGGCATTTCTATGGCTACACCTTC. It is translated as CASSPPGEGHFYGYTF.

This sequence joins TRBV29-1 and TRBJ1-2; TRBD1 might be the D (5 bases). V lost 4 bases and J 8 bases, leaving 11 bases between the germline ends. The CDR3 has 11 amino acids. CDR1 and CDR2 from the germline V gene are SQVTM and ANQGSEA. In nucleotides, the CDR3 is TGCAGCGTTGTTGCCAGGGACGGCTACACCTTC. Encoded protein: CSVVARDGYTF.

This clonotype was observed a few times. This sequence joins TRBV4-1 and TRBJ2-6; 8 positions match TRBD1. The CDR3 length is 19 residues. Trimming at V came to 0 bases and at J to 0 bases, leaving 7 bases not matched to a gene. Germline-derived CDR1 and CDR2 are MGHRA and YSYEKL. In nucleotides, the CDR3 is TGCGCCAGCAGCCAAGATGGGACAGGCTTACCCTCTGGGGCCAACGTCCTGACTTTC. Translating gives CASSQDGTGLPSGANVLTF.

In the case of this clonotype: At one of its ends the junction is not consistent with the germline gene, which may arise from a read error. The gene calls are TRBV4-1 and TRBJ1-4; weak D call: TRBD1 (5 bases). The CDR3 runs 15 residues. Germline CDR1 MGHRA, CDR2 YSYEKL. The CDR3 sequence is CASRREGYQVEKLLF. CDR3 sequence (DNA): TGCGCCAGCAGACGAGAGGGGTATCAGGTTGAAAAACTGTTATTT.

The CDR3 loop reads CASSLETDEQYF. The CDR3 DNA reads TGTGCCAGCAGCTTAGAGACAGACGAGCAGTACTTC. The rearrangement links TRBV7-6 to TRBJ2-7; D possibly corresponds to TRBD1 (5 bases). V was pared by 1 base and J by 5 bases, with 6 bases between. CDR3 length: 12 residues. Per germline, CDR1 SGHVS and CDR2 FNYEAQ.

This sequence joins TRBV27 and TRBJ1-6, with D uncertain. The germline CDR1 and CDR2 sequences are MNHEY and SMNVEV (reference sequence). This CDR3 contains 15 residues. V was cut by 3 bases and J by 0 bases, with 6 bases left in between. Written as DNA, the CDR3 is TGTGCCAGCAGTTTGGTAGGCTCCTATAATTCACCCCTCCACTTT. This sequence encodes CASSLVGSYNSPLHF.

V and J are TRBV6-2 or TRBV6-3 and TRBJ1-4; D gene unclear. Trimming left V 5 bases short and J 2 bases short, with 9 bases between. CDR3 length equals 14 residues. Per the germline V gene, CDR1 is MNHEY and CDR2 is SVGEGT. The CDR3 is CASSPGRTNEKLFF. The CDR3 DNA sequence: TGTGCCAGCAGTCCGGGTCGTACTAATGAAAAACTGTTTTTT.